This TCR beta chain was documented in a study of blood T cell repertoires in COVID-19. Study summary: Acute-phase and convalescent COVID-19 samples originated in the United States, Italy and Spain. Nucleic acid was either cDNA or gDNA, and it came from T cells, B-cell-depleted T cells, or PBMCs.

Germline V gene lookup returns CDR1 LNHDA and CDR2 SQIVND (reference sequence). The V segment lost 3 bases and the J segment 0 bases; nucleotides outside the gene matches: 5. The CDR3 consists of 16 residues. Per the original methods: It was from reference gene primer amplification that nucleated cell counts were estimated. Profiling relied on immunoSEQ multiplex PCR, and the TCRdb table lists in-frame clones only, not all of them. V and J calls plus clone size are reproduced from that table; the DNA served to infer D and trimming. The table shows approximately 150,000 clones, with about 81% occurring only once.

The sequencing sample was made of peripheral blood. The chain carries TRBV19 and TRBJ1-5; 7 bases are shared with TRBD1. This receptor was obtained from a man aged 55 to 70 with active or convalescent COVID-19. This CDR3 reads CASSMVTGNSNQPQHF. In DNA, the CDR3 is TGTGCCAGTAGTATGGTGACAGGGAATAGCAATCAGCCCCAGCATTTT.